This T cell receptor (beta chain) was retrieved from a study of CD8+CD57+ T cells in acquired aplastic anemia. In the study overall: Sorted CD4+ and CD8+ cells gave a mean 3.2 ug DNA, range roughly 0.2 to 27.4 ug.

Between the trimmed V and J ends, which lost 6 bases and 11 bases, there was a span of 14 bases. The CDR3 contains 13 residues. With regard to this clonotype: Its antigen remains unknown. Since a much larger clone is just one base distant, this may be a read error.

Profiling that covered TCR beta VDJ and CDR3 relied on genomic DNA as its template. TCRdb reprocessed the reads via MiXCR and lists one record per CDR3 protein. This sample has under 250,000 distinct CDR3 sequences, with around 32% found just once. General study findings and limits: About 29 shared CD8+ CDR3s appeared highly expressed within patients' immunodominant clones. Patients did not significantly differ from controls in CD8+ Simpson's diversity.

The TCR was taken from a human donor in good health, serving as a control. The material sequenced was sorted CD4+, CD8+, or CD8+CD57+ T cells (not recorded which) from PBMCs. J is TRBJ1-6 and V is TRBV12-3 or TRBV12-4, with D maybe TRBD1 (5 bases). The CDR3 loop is CASRGQTGPPLHF. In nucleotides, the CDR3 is TGTGCCAGCAGGGGGCAGACGGGCCCACCCCTCCACTTT.